This is a list of T cell receptor beta chains from one sample in a study of T cell changes during pregnancy in multiple sclerosis. TCRdb's copy holds only in-frame clones and misses some; the assay was immunoSEQ multiplex PCR. The sample has some 40,000 clones; almost 95% are singletons. Sequencing was performed on peripheral blood. These receptors came from a female donor with multiple sclerosis, enrolled in a pregnancy study. Each CDR3 is given with its conserved first and last residue. A D gene is named only where the DNA matches it firmly. Clone size is stated in some rows and not others, as once, few, many or a class when expanded.

V gene,D gene,clone size,J gene,CDR3 DNA,CDR3 protein
TRBV11-2,TRBD2,-,TRBJ2-1,TGTGCCAGCAGCTTACTAGCGGGAGCAACCTACAATGAGCAGTTCTTC,CASSLLAGATYNEQFF
TRBV5-1,-,few,TRBJ1-4,TGCGCCAGCAGCTGGGGTCCTAATGAAAAACTGTTTTTT,CASSWGPNEKLFF
TRBV5-1,TRBD1,-,TRBJ1-1,TGCGCCAGCAGCCATGGACAGGGGAACACTGAAGCTTTCTTT,CASSHGQGNTEAFF
TRBV6-1,TRBD2,-,TRBJ2-7,TGTGCCAGCAGTGAGGCCTTACTAGCGGGAGGGCCTGTGAGTGAGCAGTACTTC,CASSEALLAGGPVSEQYF
TRBV7-2,TRBD2,-,TRBJ2-1,TGTGCCAGCAGCTTAAGACAGCTAGCGGGAATGCTGGACAATGAGCAGTTCTTC,CASSLRQLAGMLDNEQFF
TRBV19,-,-,TRBJ2-1,TGTGCCAGTAGTATAGTCGGGCATGGCAATGAGCAGTTCTTC,CASSIVGHGNEQFF
TRBV5-6,-,-,TRBJ1-1,TGTGCCAGCAGCTTGCGGGGGTACACTGAAGCTTTCTTT,CASSLRGYTEAFF
TRBV19,TRBD1,-,TRBJ1-1,TGTGCCAGTAGCCGACAGGGGGCGGGAGAAGCTTTCTTT,CASSRQGAGEAFF
TRBV4-3,TRBD2,-,TRBJ2-1,TGCGCCAGCAGCCCACCTGCCGGGACTAGCGGTTCCTACAATGAGCAGTTCTTC,CASSPPAGTSGSYNEQFF
TRBV27,TRBD2,few,TRBJ2-7,TGTGCCAGCAGTTTTTTGGCGGGGGGTTGGTCCGGCGAGCAGTACTTC,CASSFLAGGWSGEQYF
TRBV19,-,-,TRBJ1-2,TGTGCCAGTAGGCCGGGACTCGCGACGATATACTATGGCTACACCTTC,CASRPGLATIYYGYTF
TRBV11-2,-,-,TRBJ2-2,TGTGCCAGCAGCTTAGGGATTGGGGGCAAAAACACCGGGGAGCTGTTTTTT,CASSLGIGGKNTGELFF
TRBV19,-,-,TRBJ1-2,TGTGCCAGTACCGACTCTCAGGGCTCCATCTATGGCTACACCTTC,CASTDSQGSIYGYTF
TRBV27,-,-,TRBJ2-2,TGTGCCAGCAGTTTATTTGGGTCCGCGGCCGGGGAGCTGTTTTTT,CASSLFGSAAGELFF
TRBV5-1,-,-,TRBJ1-2,TGCGCCAGCAGCTTGGCGGCCTACTATGGCTACACCTTC,CASSLAAYYGYTF
TRBV11-2,-,-,TRBJ1-1,TGTGCCAGCAGCTTAGAGGCGGGTACTGAAGCTTTCTTT,CASSLEAGTEAFF
TRBV7-9,-,-,TRBJ2-3,TGTGCCAGCACCAAAAGGGCAGATACGCAGTATTTT,CASTKRADTQYF
TRBV5-4,-,-,TRBJ2-7,TGTGCCAGCAGCCTGAAACAGGCCGGCACCTACGAGCAGTACTTC,CASSLKQAGTYEQYF
TRBV10-2,TRBD1,-,TRBJ1-1,TGCGCCAGCAGTGCGCTAACAGGGGTCTATAACACTGAAGCTTTCTTT,CASSALTGVYNTEAFF
TRBV5-1,TRBD1,-,TRBJ2-7,TGCGCCAGCAGCCCCGGCGGACGGACAGGGAGTTACGAGCAGTACTTC,CASSPGGRTGSYEQYF
TRBV6-6,-,-,TRBJ2-1,TGTGCCAGCGGGGGCCAGGGACTTTACAATGAGCAGTTCTTC,CASGGQGLYNEQFF
TRBV4-1,TRBD1,few,TRBJ1-5,TGCGCCAGCAGCCAAGAGAGCGGGACAGGGTTCCAGCCCCAGCATTTT,CASSQESGTGFQPQHF
TRBV5-5,TRBD1,-,TRBJ1-4,TGTGCCAGCAGCAAGACAGGGGGGTCTAATGAAAAACTGTTTTTT,CASSKTGGSNEKLFF
TRBV19,TRBD1,-,TRBJ2-7,TGTGCCAGTGCCGGGACAGGGCCCTACGAGCAGTACTTC,CASAGTGPYEQYF
TRBV28,-,-,TRBJ1-2,TGTGCCAGCAGATTCCTCGAGAGAGTAGGCGGCTACACCTTC,CASRFLERVGGYTF
TRBV7-2,TRBD2,-,TRBJ2-4,TGTGCCAGCAGCTTAGCCCGGACTAGCGGGAGTAACATTCAGTACTTC,CASSLARTSGSNIQYF
TRBV10-2,TRBD2,-,TRBJ2-7,TGCGCCAGCAGCCCGGGACTAGCGGCCTACGAGCAGTACTTC,CASSPGLAAYEQYF
TRBV7-2,-,-,TRBJ2-1,TGTGCCAGCAGCTTAAGGGGCGGGCGGGAATACAATGAGCAGTTCTTC,CASSLRGGREYNEQFF
TRBV5-1,-,-,TRBJ2-4,TGCGCCAGCAGCTTACCGGCTTCACAAAACATTCAGTACTTC,CASSLPASQNIQYF
TRBV18,-,-,TRBJ2-7,TGTGCCAGCTCACCACGAGAAGACTACGAGCAGTACTTC,CASSPREDYEQYF
TRBV7-9,-,few,TRBJ1-4,TGTGCCAGCAGCTTAAGCAGGGTCGGGTTGGCTAATGAAAAACTGTTTTTT,CASSLSRVGLANEKLFF
TRBV5-1,-,once,TRBJ2-5,TGCGCCAGCAGCCCATTAGGGACCACTGGAGAGACCCAGTACTTC,CASSPLGTTGETQYF
TRBV5-6,-,-,TRBJ2-1,TGTGCCAGCAGCGGCGACAGCCTTTCCTACAATGAGCAGTTCTTC,CASSGDSLSYNEQFF